This TCR beta chain comes out of a study of blood T cell repertoires in COVID-19. For the study at large: COVID-19 samples collected from the United States, Italy and Spain covered acute and convalescent phases. PBMCs, B-cell-depleted T cells, or T cells were the source of the cDNA or gDNA that made up the material.

Germline V gene data show CDR1 as LNHDA and CDR2 as SQIVND (reference sequence). The CDR3 loop spans 18 amino acids. Germline trimming cut 6 bases from V and 2 bases from J; bases unmatched to any gene: 18. Authors' processing steps: Amplified reference gene primers provided the basis for estimating nucleated cell counts. Profiling relied on immunoSEQ multiplex PCR, and the TCRdb table lists in-frame clones only, not all of them. Clone size and V and J calls were adopted from that table, with D and trimming inferred from the DNA. The sample carries about 91,000 clones, approximately 90% recorded once.

The sample comprised peripheral blood. The clonotype comes from a woman older than 75 with active COVID-19. The chain uses TRBV19 and TRBJ1-2; 7 nucleotides match TRBD1. CDR3 sequence: CASRAAPGQKTLNYGYTF. Written as DNA, the CDR3 is TGTGCCAGTAGAGCCGCACCGGGACAGAAGACACTAAACTATGGCTACACCTTC.